This entry concerns a single TCR beta chain. The V gene lost 5 bases and the J gene lost 1 base, with 15 bases spanning the gap. Germline V gives CDR1 SQVTM, CDR2 ANQGSEA. The CDR3 extends over 14 amino acids. Molecular barcoding with unique molecular identifiers was used for the TCRbeta library. TCRdb re-derived calls from the PCR reads in MiXCR, one entry per CDR3 protein. The sample consists of 360,000 or so distinct CDR3 sequences, approximately 20% of them appearing once. These data originate in a study of T-cell reconstitution after alpha-beta-depleted transplantation in children. The origin of this receptor is a human donor who donated a stem cell graft to a child with acute myeloid leukemia. The gene calls are TRBV29-1 and TRBJ2-7; no firm D call. The specimen comprised PBMCs from the stem cell graft donor, sampled from the stem cell graft. The CDR3 protein is CSVRSSALSYEQYF. CDR3 coding DNA: TGCAGCGTTCGCTCTTCCGCTCTGTCCTACGAGCAGTACTTC.